The 26 T cell receptor beta chains below all came from one sample that was sequenced in a study of T cell responses to AZD1222 COVID-19 vaccine. Assay: immunoSEQ multiplex PCR; the TCRdb copy retains only in-frame clones and omits some. This repertoire shows 140,000 or so clones, just over 85% found once; its top ten account for roughly 3%. Here the sequenced sample was peripheral blood, taken on day 0 of AZD1222 vaccination. The source of these receptors is an adult in good health.

This chain connects TRBV5-4 to TRBJ1-3; no firm D call. CDR3 size: 14 residues. The V end was cut by 1 base, the J end by 0 bases, with 5 bases between. Looked up from germline, CDR1 is SGHNT and CDR2 is YYREEE (reference sequence). The CDR3: CASSLYSSGNTIYF. The CDR3 region has the DNA TGTGCCAGCAGCTTGTACAGCTCTGGAAACACCATATATTTT.

In the case of this clone: This sample also contains other DNA sequences that code for the same CDR3. V is TRBV4-1 and J is TRBJ2-7; 10 bases agree with TRBD2. The CDR3 has 14 residues. V shed 2 bases and J 2 bases; nucleotides not matched to a gene: 0. Germline-derived CDR1 and CDR2 are MGHRA and YSYEKL. Written as DNA, the CDR3 is TGCGCCAGCAGCCAACTAGCGGGAGCCTACGAGCAGTACTTC. This codes for CASSQLAGAYEQYF.

The rearrangement uses TRBV5-1 and TRBJ1-4; 9 positions match TRBD1. V dropped 3 bases and J dropped 5; count of bases not matched to a gene: 8. This CDR3 contains 16 residues. CDR1 is SGHRS and CDR2 is YFSETQ in the germline V gene. The DNA for the CDR3 is TGCGCCAGCAGCTCGGACAGGGGAGTGGGAAATGAAAAACTGTTTTTT. Protein: CASSSDRGVGNEKLFF.

The chain couples TRBV7-2 to TRBJ2-7, with TRBD1 matching over 10 bases. CDR1 is SGHTA and CDR2 is FQGNSA in the germline V gene. Unmatched junction bases numbered 3, after V lost 0 bases and J lost 7 bases. The CDR3 has 14 residues. CDR3 amino acids: CASSLAGTGEEQYF. The CDR3 bases are TGTGCCAGCAGCTTAGCAGGGACAGGGGAGGAGCAGTACTTC. Variable domain in full (rest from reference TRBV7-2 and TRBJ2-7): GAGVSQSPSNKVTEKGKDVELRCDPISGHTALYWYRQSLGQGLEFLIYFQGNSAPDKSGLPSDRFSAERTGGSVSTLTIQRTQQEDSAVYLCASSLAGTGEEQYFGPGTRLTVT.

The chain has TRBV28 and TRBJ1-5; D remains unclear. V was trimmed by 3 bases and J by 6 bases, leaving 6 bases between them. The CDR3 is 12 residues long. CDR1 is MDHEN and CDR2 is SYDVKM in the germline V gene. DNA of the CDR3: TGTGCCAGCAGTTTGTCAGGTCAGCCCCAGCATTTT. This translates into CASSLSGQPQHF.

The V and J genes are TRBV5-4 and TRBJ2-3; no clear D. This CDR3 contains 13 residues. Trimming removed 1 base from V and 4 bases from J, with 7 bases in between. The germline gives CDR1 SGHNT, CDR2 YYREEE (reference sequence). CDR3 loop: CASSLRNADTQYF. The CDR3 coding sequence is TGTGCCAGCAGCTTGAGGAATGCAGATACGCAGTATTTT. The whole variable domain, remainder taken from reference TRBV5-4 and TRBJ2-3, is ETGVTQSPTHLIKTRGQQVTLRCSSQSGHNTVSWYQQALGQGPQFIFQYYREEENGRGNFPPRFSGLQFPNYSSELNVNALELDDSALYLCASSLRNADTQYFGPGTRLTVL.

This chain uses TRBV7-3 with TRBJ1-2, with TRBD1 matching over 9 bases. From germline, CDR1 is SGHTA and CDR2 FQGTGA. V was pared by 5 bases and J by 5 bases, with 3 bases of the junction left unmatched. The length of the CDR3 is 13 residues. The CDR3 region is CASSPGTGYGYTF. The CDR3 nucleotides read TGTGCCAGCAGCCCCGGGACAGGGTATGGCTACACCTTC.

This chain links TRBV6-6 with TRBJ2-3; 12 bases align to TRBD2. CDR1 MNHNY and CDR2 SVGAGI come from the germline V gene (reference sequence). The CDR3 loop spans 17 amino acids. The J segment lost 4 bases and the V segment lost 5 bases, leaving 10 bases of the junction unmatched. DNA for the CDR3: TGTGCCAGCAGTCTTGGCGGACTAGCGGGAACGGCAGATACGCAGTATTTT. It encodes CASSLGGLAGTADTQYF.

The genes are TRBV3-1 (or the pseudogene TRBV3-2) and TRBJ1-1; D gene uncertain. The germline gives CDR1 LGHDT, CDR2 YNNKEL (reference sequence). Trimming took off 4 bases at V and 0 bases at J, with 9 bases between the two ends. The CDR3 is 14 amino acids. The CDR3 DNA reads as TGTGCCAGCAGCCCTTCTGGCCTGAACACTGAAGCTTTCTTT. Its protein product is CASSPSGLNTEAFF.

The chain recombines TRBV2 with TRBJ2-2; no clear D. Between the trimmed V and J ends, which lost 5 bases and 0 bases, there was a span of 10 bases. The CDR3 covers 15 residues. Germline CDR1 is SNHLY and CDR2 is FYNNEI. The CDR3 reads CASSLDSANTGELFF. The CDR3 DNA reads TGTGCCAGCAGTTTAGACTCAGCGAACACCGGGGAGCTGTTTTTT.

This sequence joins TRBV5-6 and TRBJ1-5; D unclear. Germline V CDR1 and CDR2: SGHDT, YYEEEE. Trimming cost V 1 base and J 3 bases, with 11 bases left between them. The CDR3 is made up of 15 amino acids. DNA for the CDR3: TGTGCCAGCAGCTTGTGGTTAGGGTTCAATCAGCCCCAGCATTTT. Protein product: CASSLWLGFNQPQHF.

This sequence joins TRBV5-6 and TRBJ2-7; 7 bases fit TRBD2. The CDR3 is 13 residues long. Germline V gene lookup returns CDR1 SGHDT and CDR2 YYEEEE. The V gene end was trimmed by 4 bases and the J gene end by 4 bases; junction bases not matched to a gene: 5. CDR3 protein: CASSALAVYEQYF. DNA for the CDR3: TGTGCCAGCAGCGCGCTAGCGGTTTACGAGCAGTACTTC.

V is TRBV10-3 and J is TRBJ2-7, with D possibly being TRBD2 (5 bases). The CDR3 is made up of 12 amino acids. The V end lost 0 bases, the J end lost 12 bases, and 12 bases lay between the germline ends. CDR1 ENHRY and CDR2 SYGVKD come from the germline V gene. CDR3 sequence (DNA): TGTGCCATCAGTGAGTCTGGGAGTAGCTGGTACTTC. Translated: CAISESGSSWYF.

The rearrangement links TRBV6-1 to TRBJ1-2; tentative D call: TRBD1 (6 bases). Germline lookup yields CDR1 MNHNS and CDR2 SASEGT. The CDR3 length is 16 residues. V dropped 3 bases and J dropped 2 bases, with 16 bases sitting between them. CDR3 sequence reads: CASSDSRGALNYGYTF. For the CDR3, the DNA is TGTGCCAGCAGTGATTCCAGGGGAGCCCTAAACTATGGCTACACCTTC.

In its sample, this clone was seen once. V gene TRBV28 combines with J gene TRBJ1-2; D is perhaps TRBD1 (6 bases). V gave up 3 bases and J gave up 2 bases, with 10 bases separating them. From germline, CDR1 is MDHEN and CDR2 SYDVKM. The CDR3 has 14 residues. CDR3 DNA sequence: TGTGCCAGCAGTTTTCCGACAGGAAACTATGGCTACACCTTC. The encoded protein is CASSFPTGNYGYTF.

CDR3 in amino acids: CASSLDDRVSSPLHF. Here the CDR3 DNA reads TGTGCCAGCAGCTTAGATGACAGGGTTAGTTCACCCCTCCACTTT. V is TRBV7-2 and J is TRBJ1-6; 7 bases fit TRBD1. Germline V lookup: CDR1 SGHTA, CDR2 FQGNSA. CDR3 length equals 15 residues. The junction had 6 bases not matched to a gene; V was cut back by 1 base and J by 9 bases.

J is TRBJ2-5 and V is TRBV4-3, with 8 bases identical to TRBD2. Germline loops: CDR1 LGHNA, CDR2 YSLEER. The CDR3 extends over 14 amino acids. The J segment lost 2 bases and the V segment lost 3 bases, leaving 2 bases of the junction unmatched. The CDR3 coding sequence is TGCGCCAGCAGCCAGGCTAGCGGGCAAGAGACCCAGTACTTC. This codes for CASSQASGQETQYF.

The chain links TRBV4-3 to TRBJ2-3; D may be TRBD2 (6 bases). The germline V gene encodes CDR1 LGHNA and CDR2 YSLEER. The CDR3 is made up of 18 amino acids. V gave up 4 bases and J gave up 0 bases, with 20 bases separating them. DNA of the CDR3: TGCGCCAGCAGCCGGAGATTGACCCCGGGACTCAGCACAGATACGCAGTATTTT. Its protein is CASSRRLTPGLSTDTQYF.

This clone was seen more than once but under ten times. The V and J genes are TRBV7-2 and TRBJ1-4; 11 bases map to TRBD1. Trimming at V came to 1 base and at J to 8 bases, leaving 6 bases not matched to a gene. Germline V CDR1 and CDR2: SGHTA, FQGNSA. This CDR3 region has 16 residues. DNA for the CDR3: TGTGCCAGCAGCTTAGTCCCGGACAGGGGGCGCGAAAAACTGTTTTTT. Residues: CASSLVPDRGREKLFF.

J is TRBJ2-7 and V is TRBV19, with TRBD1 matching 8 bases. This CDR3 region has 14 residues. The junction had 2 bases not matched to a gene; V was cut back by 4 bases and J by 0 bases. The germline CDR1 and CDR2 sequences are LNHDA and SQIVND (reference sequence). CDR3 in DNA: TGTGCCAGTAGTAACGGACAGGGCTCCTACGAGCAGTACTTC. Its translation: CASSNGQGSYEQYF.

The chain is built from TRBV20-1 and TRBJ2-1; no clear D. The CDR3 loop spans 11 amino acids. Germline V gene data show CDR1 as DFQATT and CDR2 as SNEGSKA (reference sequence). CDR3 sequence reads: CSAPGPNEQFF. The CDR3 region has the DNA TGCAGCGCTCCTGGGCCCAATGAGCAGTTCTTC.

This clone was observed once. The J gene is TRBJ2-1, the V gene TRBV4-3; TRBD2 matches at 14 bases. The CDR3 runs to 17 residues. Germline lookup yields CDR1 LGHNA and CDR2 YSLEER. After removal of 4 bases from V and 3 bases from J, the junction contained 5 bases not matched to a gene. The DNA of the CDR3 is TGCGCCAGCAGCCCCCGACTAGCGGGAGGGGTCTACAATGAGCAGTTCTTC. This gives the protein CASSPRLAGGVYNEQFF.

The chain carries TRBV28 and TRBJ1-4; D may be TRBD1 (6 bases). CDR3 size: 17 residues. V was pared by 6 bases and J by 3 bases, with 20 bases between. CDR1 is MDHEN, CDR2 SYDVKM, per germline. The CDR3 coding sequence is TGTGCCAGCAGCGCGCCGGGCATCGGGGGGCCTAATGAAAAACTGTTTTTT. Translated: CASSAPGIGGPNEKLFF. The full variable domain, its missing parts supplied by reference TRBV28 and TRBJ1-4, is DVKVTQSSRYLVKRTGEKVFLECVQDMDHENMFWYRQDPGLGLRLIYFSYDVKMKEKGDIPEGYSVSREKKERFSLILESASTNQTSMYLCASSAPGIGGPNEKLFFGSGTQLSVL.

The chain links TRBV9 to TRBJ1-6, with 7 bases lining up with TRBD1. The length of the CDR3 is 18 residues. Germline-derived CDR1 and CDR2 are SGDLS and YYNGEE. V lost 3 bases to trimming and J lost 0 bases; unmatched junction nucleotides: 9. In nucleotides, the CDR3 is TGTGCCAGCAGCGCAGGGGGAGGGGTGAGCTCCTATAATTCACCCCTCCACTTT. It encodes CASSAGGGVSSYNSPLHF.

This chain links TRBV5-1 with TRBJ2-7; no definite D call. V gave up 3 bases and J gave up 2 bases, with 15 bases separating them. CDR3 length: 15 residues. CDR1 and CDR2 from the germline V gene are SGHRS and YFSETQ. The CDR3: CASSSSTQRTYEQYF. The DNA for the CDR3 is TGCGCCAGCAGCTCGTCGACCCAGAGGACCTACGAGCAGTACTTC.

V is TRBV4-1 and J is TRBJ2-3, with a weak D call TRBD2 (5 bases). CDR1 is MGHRA, CDR2 YSYEKL, per germline. The germline V and J ends were trimmed by 4 bases and 6 bases, with 14 bases remaining between them. The CDR3 totals 14 residues. The CDR3 region is CASSPRDPWDTQYF. DNA for the CDR3: TGCGCCAGCAGCCCCCGGGATCCATGGGATACGCAGTATTTT.